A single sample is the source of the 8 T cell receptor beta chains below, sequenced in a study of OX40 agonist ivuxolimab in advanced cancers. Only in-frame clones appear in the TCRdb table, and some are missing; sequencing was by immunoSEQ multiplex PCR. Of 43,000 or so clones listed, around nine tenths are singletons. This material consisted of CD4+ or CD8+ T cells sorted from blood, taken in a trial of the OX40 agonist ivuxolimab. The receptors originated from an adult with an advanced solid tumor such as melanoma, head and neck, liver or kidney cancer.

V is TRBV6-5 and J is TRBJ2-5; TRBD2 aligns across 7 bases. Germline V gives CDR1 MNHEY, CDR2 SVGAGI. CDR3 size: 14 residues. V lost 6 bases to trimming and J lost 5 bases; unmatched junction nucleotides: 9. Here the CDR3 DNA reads TGTGCCAGCAGCGGACTAGTCGCCGGGGAGACCCAGTACTTC. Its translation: CASSGLVAGETQYF.

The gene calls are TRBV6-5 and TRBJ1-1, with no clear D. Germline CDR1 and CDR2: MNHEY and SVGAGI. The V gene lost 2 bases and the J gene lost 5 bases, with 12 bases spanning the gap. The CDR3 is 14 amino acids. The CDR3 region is CASSYLISGTEAFF. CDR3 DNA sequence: TGTGCCAGCAGTTACCTGATCTCGGGAACTGAAGCTTTCTTT.

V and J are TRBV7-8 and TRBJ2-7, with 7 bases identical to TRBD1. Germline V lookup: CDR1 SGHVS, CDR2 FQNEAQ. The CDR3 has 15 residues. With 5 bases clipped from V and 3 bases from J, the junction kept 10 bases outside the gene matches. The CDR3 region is CASSPDRASLYEQYF. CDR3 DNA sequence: TGTGCCAGCAGCCCCGACAGGGCTTCCCTCTACGAGCAGTACTTC.

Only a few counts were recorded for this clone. The DNA of the CDR3 is TGTGCCAGCAGCTTAGGTTGGAGGGGGGTATTCAAAAACACTGAAGCTTTCTTT. Its protein product is CASSLGWRGVFKNTEAFF. The chain couples TRBV11-2 to TRBJ1-1, with D perhaps matching TRBD1 (6 bases). CDR1 and CDR2 from the germline V gene are SGHAT and FQNNGV. The CDR3 has 18 residues. Trimming removed 1 base at V and 2 bases at J, with 20 bases between.

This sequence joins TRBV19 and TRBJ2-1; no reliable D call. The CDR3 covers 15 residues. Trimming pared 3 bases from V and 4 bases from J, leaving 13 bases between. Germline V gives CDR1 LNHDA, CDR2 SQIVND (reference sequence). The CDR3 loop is CASSMARITYNEQFF. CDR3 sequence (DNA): TGTGCCAGTAGTATGGCGCGGATTACTTACAATGAGCAGTTCTTC.

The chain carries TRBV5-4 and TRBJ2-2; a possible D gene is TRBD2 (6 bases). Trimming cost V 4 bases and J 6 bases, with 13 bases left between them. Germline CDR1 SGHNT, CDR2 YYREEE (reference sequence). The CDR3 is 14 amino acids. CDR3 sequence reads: CASSARLVPGELFF. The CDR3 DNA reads TGTGCCAGCAGCGCAAGACTAGTCCCCGGGGAGCTGTTTTTT. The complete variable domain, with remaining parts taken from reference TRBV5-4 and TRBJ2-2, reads ETGVTQSPTHLIKTRGQQVTLRCSSQSGHNTVSWYQQALGQGPQFIFQYYREEENGRGNFPPRFSGLQFPNYSSELNVNALELDDSALYLCASSARLVPGELFFGEGSRLTVL.

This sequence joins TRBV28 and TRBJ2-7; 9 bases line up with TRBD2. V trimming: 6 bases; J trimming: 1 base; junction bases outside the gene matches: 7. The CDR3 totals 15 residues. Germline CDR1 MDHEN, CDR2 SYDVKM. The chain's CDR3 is CASSDSGRGSYEQYF. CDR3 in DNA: TGTGCCAGCAGCGATAGCGGGAGAGGGTCCTACGAGCAGTACTTC.

Here the CDR3 DNA reads TGTGCCAGCAGTCCCCGAACAGGGGTGTTCTATGGCTACACCTTC. Translated: CASSPRTGVFYGYTF. This chain links TRBV6-5 with TRBJ1-2; 7 bases are a match to TRBD1. This CDR3 has 15 residues. Germline CDR1 is MNHEY and CDR2 is SVGAGI. The V and J ends lost 5 bases and 4 bases, in that order; junction bases with no gene match: 10.